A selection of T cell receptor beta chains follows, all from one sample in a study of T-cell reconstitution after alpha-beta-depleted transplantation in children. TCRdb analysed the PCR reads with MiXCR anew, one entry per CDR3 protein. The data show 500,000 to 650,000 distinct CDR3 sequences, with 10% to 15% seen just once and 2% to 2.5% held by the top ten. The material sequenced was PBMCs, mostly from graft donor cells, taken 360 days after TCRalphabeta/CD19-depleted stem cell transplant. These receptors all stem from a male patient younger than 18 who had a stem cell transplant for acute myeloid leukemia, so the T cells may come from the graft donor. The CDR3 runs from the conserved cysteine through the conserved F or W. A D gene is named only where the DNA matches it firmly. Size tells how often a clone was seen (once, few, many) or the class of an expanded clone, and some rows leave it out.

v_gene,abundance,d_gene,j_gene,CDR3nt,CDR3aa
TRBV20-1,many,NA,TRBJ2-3,TGCAGTGCTATCTCCTTTTCCGGGGACTCGGGCCCTACGCAGTATTTT,CSAISFSGDSGPTQYF
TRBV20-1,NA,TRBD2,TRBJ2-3,TGCAGTGCGAGGACCAGCGGGAGGGCCTTAATCACAGATACGCAGTATTTT,CSARTSGRALITDTQYF
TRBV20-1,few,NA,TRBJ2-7,TGCAGTGCTATCTCCTACGAGCAGTACTTC,CSAISYEQYF
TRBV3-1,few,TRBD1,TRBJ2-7,TGTGCCAGCAGCCGATGGCGGGACAGGGGGCCCTCCTCCTACGAGCAGTACTTC,CASSRWRDRGPSSYEQYF
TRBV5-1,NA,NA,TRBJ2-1,TGCGCCAGCAGCTTGGCCGGGCCCCCCTCCTACAATGAGCAGTTCTTC,CASSLAGPPSYNEQFF
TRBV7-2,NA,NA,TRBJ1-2,TGTGCCAGCACCGACGGGGGCGGGGCTTATGGCTACACCTTC,CASTDGGGAYGYTF
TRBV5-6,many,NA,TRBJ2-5,TGTGCCAGCAGCTTGAAGCGGCTCCAAGAGACCCAGTACTTC,CASSLKRLQETQYF
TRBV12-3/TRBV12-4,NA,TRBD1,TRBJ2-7,TGTGCCAGCAGTCCCACCTTGCAGGGGGCGGGTTACGAGCAGTACTTC,CASSPTLQGAGYEQYF
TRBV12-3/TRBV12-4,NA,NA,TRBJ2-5,TGTGCCAGCAACCCGCTAGGGGGCCAAGAGACCCAGTACTTC,CASNPLGGQETQYF
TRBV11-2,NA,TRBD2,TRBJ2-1,TGTGCCAGCAGCTTAGAATGGGCTAGCGGACCCCTGGAGTATGAGCAGTTCTTC,CASSLEWASGPLEYEQFF
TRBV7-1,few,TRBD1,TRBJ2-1,TGTGCCAGCAGCTCGAGCCACAGCGGACAGGGATTAGTCAATGAGCAGTTCTTC,CASSSSHSGQGLVNEQFF
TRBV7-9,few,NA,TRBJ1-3,TGTGCCAGCACCATCTCCGGGGTCCCGCTCTCTGGAAACACCATATATTTT,CASTISGVPLSGNTIYF
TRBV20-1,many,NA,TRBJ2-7,TGCAGTGCTCTACCGGACTCCGCGGGGCACGAGCAGTACTTC,CSALPDSAGHEQYF
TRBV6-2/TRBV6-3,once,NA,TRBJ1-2,TGTGCCAGCAGCCGTTCCTGGCGGCGGACCAACTATGGCTACACCTTC,CASSRSWRRTNYGYTF
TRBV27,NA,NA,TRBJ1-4,TGTGCCAGCAGTCCACCGGGCTCGCCTGAAAAACTGTTTTTT,CASSPPGSPEKLFF
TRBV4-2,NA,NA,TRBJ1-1,TGTGCCAGCAGCCGAGAGAATGCAGATGAAGCTTTCTTT,CASSRENADEAFF
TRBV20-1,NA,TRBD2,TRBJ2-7,TGCAGTGCGATTTTGCCGGGACTAGCGTTTTACGAGCAGTACTTC,CSAILPGLAFYEQYF
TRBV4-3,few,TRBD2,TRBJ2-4,TGCGCCAGCAGCCAAGGGCCTAGCGGTTCAGCCAAAAACATTCAGTACTTC,CASSQGPSGSAKNIQYF
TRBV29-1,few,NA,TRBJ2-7,TGCAGCGTTGAAGGTACAGGGTACCACGAGCAGTACTTC,CSVEGTGYHEQYF
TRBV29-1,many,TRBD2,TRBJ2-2,TGCAGCGTTTGCAGGGCTAGCGGCACCGGGGAGCTGTTTTTT,CSVCRASGTGELFF
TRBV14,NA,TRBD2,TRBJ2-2,TGTGCCAGCAGCCAAGGACGACTAGCGGGAGGGCCGGACACCGGGGAGCTGTTTTTT,CASSQGRLAGGPDTGELFF
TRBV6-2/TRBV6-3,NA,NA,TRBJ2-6,TGTGCCAGCAGTTACCTCGAAGGGTTGGCTGGGGCCAACGTCCTGACTTTC,CASSYLEGLAGANVLTF
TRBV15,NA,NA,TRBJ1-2,TGTGCCACCAGCCCCCGGGAGGAGGCCGGCTACACCTTC,CATSPREEAGYTF
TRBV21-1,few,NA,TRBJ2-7,TGTGCCAGCCCTTACTTGAGGTGCCACGAGCAGTACTTC,CASPYLRCHEQYF
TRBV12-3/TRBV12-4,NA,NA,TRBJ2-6,TGTGCCAGCAGTTTATTCGGGGGCATGGGCCCCTCTGGGGCCAACGTCCTGACTTTC,CASSLFGGMGPSGANVLTF
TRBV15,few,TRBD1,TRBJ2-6,TGTGCCACCAGCGGGGGACAGCCGTTCTCCTCTGGGGCCAACGTCCTGACTTTC,CATSGGQPFSSGANVLTF
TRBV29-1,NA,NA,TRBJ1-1,TGCAGCGTTTCACAGGTTTTGAACACTGAAGCTTTCTTT,CSVSQVLNTEAFF
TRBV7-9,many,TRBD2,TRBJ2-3,TGTGCCAGCAGCTCGGGACTAGCCCCCACAGATACGCAGTATTTT,CASSSGLAPTDTQYF
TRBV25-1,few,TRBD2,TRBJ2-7,TGTGCCAGCATGGGACTAGCGGCCTACGAGCAGTACTTC,CASMGLAAYEQYF
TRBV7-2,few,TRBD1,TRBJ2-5,TGTGCCAGCAGCTTAACAGGGGCTTCAGAGACCCAGTACTTC,CASSLTGASETQYF
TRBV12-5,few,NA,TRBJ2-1,TGTGCTAGTGGTTTGGGGGCTAGTTTTACTGAGCAGTTCTTC,CASGLGASFTEQFF
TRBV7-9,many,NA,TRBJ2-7,TGTGCCAGCAGCTTAGAGTTCGAGGGGGAGCAGTACTTC,CASSLEFEGEQYF
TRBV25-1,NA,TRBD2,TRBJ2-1,TGTGCCAGCAGTGAAATCGGGACTAACAAATACAATGAGCAGTTCTTC,CASSEIGTNKYNEQFF
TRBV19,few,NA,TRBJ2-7,TGTGCCAGTAGTCTCCACGACGCTCCGGCCGGGTACGAGCAGTACTTC,CASSLHDAPAGYEQYF
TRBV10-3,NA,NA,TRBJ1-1,TGTGCCATCAGTGACCGACGGGCTGGCCCGGGGAACACTGAAGCTTTCTTT,CAISDRRAGPGNTEAFF
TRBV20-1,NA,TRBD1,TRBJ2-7,TGCAGTGCTAGATCTCGGTGGGACAGGGGGGTCTACGAGCAGTACTTC,CSARSRWDRGVYEQYF
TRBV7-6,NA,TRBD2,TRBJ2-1,TGTGCCAGCAGCTTAGGGACTAGCGGAGCGGGGAATGAGCAGTTCTTC,CASSLGTSGAGNEQFF
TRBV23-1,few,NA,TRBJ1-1,TGCGCCAGCAGTGATTCGGGACGGCTGTTT,CASSDSGRLF
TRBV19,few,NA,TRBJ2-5,TGTGCCAGTAGTAAGAATTGGGTTAGTCTGGAGACCCAGTACTTC,CASSKNWVSLETQYF
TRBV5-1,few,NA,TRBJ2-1,TGCGCCAGCAGCACCTCAGGCACCCACAATGAGCAGTTCTTC,CASSTSGTHNEQFF